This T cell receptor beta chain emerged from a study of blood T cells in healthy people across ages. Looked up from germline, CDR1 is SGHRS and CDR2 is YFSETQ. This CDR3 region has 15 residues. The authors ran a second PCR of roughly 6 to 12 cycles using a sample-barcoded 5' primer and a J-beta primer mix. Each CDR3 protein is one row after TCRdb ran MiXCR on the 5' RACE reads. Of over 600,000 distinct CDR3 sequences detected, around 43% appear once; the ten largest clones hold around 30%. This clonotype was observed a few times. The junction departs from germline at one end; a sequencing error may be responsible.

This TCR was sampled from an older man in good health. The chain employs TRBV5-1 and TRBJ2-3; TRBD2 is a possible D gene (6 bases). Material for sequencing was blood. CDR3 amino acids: CASSLVGRNTDTQYF. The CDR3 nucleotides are TGTGCCAGCAGCTTAGTGGGGAGGAACACAGATACGCAGTATTTT.